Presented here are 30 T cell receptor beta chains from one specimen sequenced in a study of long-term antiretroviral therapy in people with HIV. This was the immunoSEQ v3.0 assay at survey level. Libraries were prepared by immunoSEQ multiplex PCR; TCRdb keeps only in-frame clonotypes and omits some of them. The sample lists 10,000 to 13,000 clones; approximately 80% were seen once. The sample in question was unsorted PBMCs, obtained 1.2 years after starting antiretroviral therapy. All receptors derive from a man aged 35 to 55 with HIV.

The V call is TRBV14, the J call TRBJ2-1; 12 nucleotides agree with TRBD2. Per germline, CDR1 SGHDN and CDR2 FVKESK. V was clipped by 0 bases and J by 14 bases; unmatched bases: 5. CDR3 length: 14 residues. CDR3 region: CASSQELASGGEFF. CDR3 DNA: TGTGCCAGCAGCCAAGAACTAGCTAGCGGGGGGGAGTTCTTC.

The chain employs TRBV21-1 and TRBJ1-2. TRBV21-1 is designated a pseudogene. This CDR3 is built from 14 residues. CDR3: CASSKIGGSWGYTF. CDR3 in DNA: TGTGCCAGCAGCAAAATCGGAGGTTCTTGGGGCTACACCTTC.

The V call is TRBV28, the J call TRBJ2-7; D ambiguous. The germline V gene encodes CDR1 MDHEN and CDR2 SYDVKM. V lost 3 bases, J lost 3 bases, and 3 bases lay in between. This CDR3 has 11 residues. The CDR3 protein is CASSFGYEQYF. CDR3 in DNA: TGTGCCAGCAGTTTCGGCTACGAGCAGTACTTC.

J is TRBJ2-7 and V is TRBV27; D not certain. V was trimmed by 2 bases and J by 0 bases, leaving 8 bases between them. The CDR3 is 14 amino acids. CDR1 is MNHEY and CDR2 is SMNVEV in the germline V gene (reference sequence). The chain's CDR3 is CASSLIADSYEQYF. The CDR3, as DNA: TGTGCCAGCAGTTTAATCGCAGACTCCTACGAGCAGTACTTC.

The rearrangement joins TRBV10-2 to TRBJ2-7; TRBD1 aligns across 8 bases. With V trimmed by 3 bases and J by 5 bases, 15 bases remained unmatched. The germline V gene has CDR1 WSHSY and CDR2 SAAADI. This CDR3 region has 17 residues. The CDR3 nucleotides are TGCGCCAGCAGTGATTCGACAGGGGTTGGGGATCGAGACGAGCAGTACTTC. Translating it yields CASSDSTGVGDRDEQYF.

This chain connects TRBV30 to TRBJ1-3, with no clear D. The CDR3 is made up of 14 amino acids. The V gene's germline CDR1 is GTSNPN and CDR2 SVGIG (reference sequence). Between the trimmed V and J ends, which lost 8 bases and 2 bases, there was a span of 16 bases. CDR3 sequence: CATDPVPPGNTIYF. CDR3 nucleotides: TGTGCCACCGATCCGGTTCCCCCTGGAAACACCATATATTTT. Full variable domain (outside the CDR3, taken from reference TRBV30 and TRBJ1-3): SQTIHQWPATLVQPVGSPLSLECTVEGTSNPNLYWYRQAAGRGLQLLFYSVGIGQISSEVPQNLSASRPQDRQFILSSKKLLLSDSGFYLCATDPVPPGNTIYFGEGSWLTVV.

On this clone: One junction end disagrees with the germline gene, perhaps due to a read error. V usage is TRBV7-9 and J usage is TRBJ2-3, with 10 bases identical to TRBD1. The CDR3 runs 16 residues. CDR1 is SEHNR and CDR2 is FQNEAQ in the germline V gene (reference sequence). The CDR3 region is CASSDDRTGGSDTQYF. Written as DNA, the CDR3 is TGCGCCAGCAGCGACGATAGGACAGGGGGATCAGATACGCAGTATTTT.

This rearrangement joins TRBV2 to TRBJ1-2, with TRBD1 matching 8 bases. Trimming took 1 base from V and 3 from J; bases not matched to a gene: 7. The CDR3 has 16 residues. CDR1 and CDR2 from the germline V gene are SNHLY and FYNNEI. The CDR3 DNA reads TGTGCCAGCAGTGAAGGTTTGACAGGGGCGGACTATGGCTACACCTTC. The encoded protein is CASSEGLTGADYGYTF. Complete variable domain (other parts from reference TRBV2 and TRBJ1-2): EPEVTQTPSHQVTQMGQEVILRCVPISNHLYFYWYRQILGQKVEFLVSFYNNEISEKSEIFDDQFSVERPDGSNFTLKIRSTKLEDSAMYFCASSEGLTGADYGYTFGSGTRLTVV.

DNA for the CDR3: TGTGCCAGCAGCAAACGGGGGGACTACGAGCAGTACTTC. Amino acids: CASSKRGDYEQYF. This sequence joins TRBV11-2 and TRBJ2-7, with 7 nucleotides matching TRBD2. The CDR3 covers 13 residues. CDR1 and CDR2 (germline): SGHAT, FQNNGV. The ends lost 5 bases at V and 3 bases at J; junction bases unmatched: 4.

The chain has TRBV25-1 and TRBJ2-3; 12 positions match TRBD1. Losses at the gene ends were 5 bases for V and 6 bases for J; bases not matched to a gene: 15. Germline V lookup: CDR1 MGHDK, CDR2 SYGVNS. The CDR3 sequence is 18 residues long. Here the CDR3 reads CASSPSWGGTGGGDTQYF. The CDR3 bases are TGTGCCAGCAGTCCTTCATGGGGAGGGACAGGGGGCGGGGATACGCAGTATTTT.

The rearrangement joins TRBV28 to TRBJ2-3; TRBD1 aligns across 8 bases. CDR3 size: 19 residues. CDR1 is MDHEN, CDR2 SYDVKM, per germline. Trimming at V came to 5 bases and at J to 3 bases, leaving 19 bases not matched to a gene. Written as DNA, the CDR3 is TGTGCCAGCAGTACCTTCTCCGGAGGACAGGGAAGGAGAACAGATACGCAGTATTTT. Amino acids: CASSTFSGGQGRRTDTQYF.

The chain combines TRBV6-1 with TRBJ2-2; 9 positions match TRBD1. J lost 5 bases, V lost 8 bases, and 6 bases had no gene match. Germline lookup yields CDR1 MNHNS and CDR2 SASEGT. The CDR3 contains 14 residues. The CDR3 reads CASLGQGWTGELFF. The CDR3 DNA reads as TGTGCCAGCCTTGGACAGGGGTGGACCGGGGAGCTGTTTTTT.

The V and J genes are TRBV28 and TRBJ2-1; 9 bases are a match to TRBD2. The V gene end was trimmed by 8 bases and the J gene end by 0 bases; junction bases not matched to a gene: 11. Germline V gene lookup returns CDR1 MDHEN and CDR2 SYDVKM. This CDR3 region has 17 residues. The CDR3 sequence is CASGASGMKSSYNEQFF. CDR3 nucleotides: TGTGCCAGCGGGGCTAGCGGGATGAAGAGCTCCTACAATGAGCAGTTCTTC.

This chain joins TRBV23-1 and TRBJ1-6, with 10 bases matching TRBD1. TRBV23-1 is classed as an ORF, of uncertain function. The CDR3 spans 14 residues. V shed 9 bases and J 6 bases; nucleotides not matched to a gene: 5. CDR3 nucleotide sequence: TGCGCCAGGAGACAGGGGGCCGGTAATTCACCCCTCCACTTT. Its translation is CARRQGAGNSPLHF.

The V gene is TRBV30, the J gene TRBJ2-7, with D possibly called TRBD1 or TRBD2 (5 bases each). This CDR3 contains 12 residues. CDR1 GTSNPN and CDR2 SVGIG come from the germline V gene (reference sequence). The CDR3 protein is CLGVTSSYEQYF. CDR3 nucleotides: TGTTTGGGGGTGACGAGCTCCTACGAGCAGTACTTC.

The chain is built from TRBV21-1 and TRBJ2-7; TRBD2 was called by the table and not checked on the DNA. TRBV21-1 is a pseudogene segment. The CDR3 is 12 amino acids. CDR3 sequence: CATGCTHYDQYF. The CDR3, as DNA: TGTGCCACCGGATGTACCCACTACGATCAGTACTTC.

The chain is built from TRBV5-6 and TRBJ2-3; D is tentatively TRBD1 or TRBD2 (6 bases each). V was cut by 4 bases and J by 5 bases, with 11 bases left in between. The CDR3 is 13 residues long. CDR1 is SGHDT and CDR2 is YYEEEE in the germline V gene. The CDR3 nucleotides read TGTGCCAGCAGCCCCGGGGGCCGAGATACGCAGTATTTT. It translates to CASSPGGRDTQYF.

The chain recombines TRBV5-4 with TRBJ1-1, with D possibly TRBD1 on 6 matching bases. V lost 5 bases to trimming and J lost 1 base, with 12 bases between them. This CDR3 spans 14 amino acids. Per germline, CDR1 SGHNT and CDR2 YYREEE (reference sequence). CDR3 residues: CASRGGGANTEAFF. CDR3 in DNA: TGTGCCAGCAGGGGAGGGGGTGCGAACACTGAAGCTTTCTTT.

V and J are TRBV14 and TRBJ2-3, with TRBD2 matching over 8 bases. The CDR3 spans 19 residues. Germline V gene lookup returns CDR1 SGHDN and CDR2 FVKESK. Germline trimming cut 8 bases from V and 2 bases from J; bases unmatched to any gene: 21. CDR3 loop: CASGRTLSWRGVTTDTQYF. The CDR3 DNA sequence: TGTGCCAGCGGGAGAACCTTAAGTTGGCGGGGGGTAACCACAGATACGCAGTATTTT.

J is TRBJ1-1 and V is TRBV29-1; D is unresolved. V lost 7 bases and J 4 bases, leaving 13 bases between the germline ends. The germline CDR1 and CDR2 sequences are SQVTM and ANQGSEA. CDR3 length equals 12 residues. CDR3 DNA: TGCAGCGGGCAACCAGGTCCCACTGAAGCTTTCTTT. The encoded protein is CSGQPGPTEAFF.

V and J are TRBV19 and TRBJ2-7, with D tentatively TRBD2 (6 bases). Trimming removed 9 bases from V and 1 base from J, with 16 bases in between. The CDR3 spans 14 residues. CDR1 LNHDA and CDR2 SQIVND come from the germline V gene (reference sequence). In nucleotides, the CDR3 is TGTGCCAGCAAGTCAAACGGAGGGTCCTACGAGCAGTACTTC. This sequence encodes CASKSNGGSYEQYF.

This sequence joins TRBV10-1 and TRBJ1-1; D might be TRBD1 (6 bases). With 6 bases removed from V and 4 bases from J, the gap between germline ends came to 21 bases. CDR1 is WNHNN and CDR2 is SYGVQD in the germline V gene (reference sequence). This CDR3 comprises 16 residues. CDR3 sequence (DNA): TGCGCCAGCAGGTACAGGGTAGGGTGTATAGGCACTGAAGCTTTCTTT. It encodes CASRYRVGCIGTEAFF.

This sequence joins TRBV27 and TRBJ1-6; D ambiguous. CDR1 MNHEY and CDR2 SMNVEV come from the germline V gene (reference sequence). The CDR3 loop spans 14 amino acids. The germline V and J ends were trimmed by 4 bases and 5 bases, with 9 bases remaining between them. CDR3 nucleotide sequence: TGTGCCAGCAGTTGGCTAGTCGATAATTCACCCCTCCACTTT. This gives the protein CASSWLVDNSPLHF.

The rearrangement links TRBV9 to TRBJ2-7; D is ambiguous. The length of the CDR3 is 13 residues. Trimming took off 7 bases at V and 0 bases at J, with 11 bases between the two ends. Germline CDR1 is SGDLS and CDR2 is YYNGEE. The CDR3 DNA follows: TGTGCCAGCTCCCCTGACAACTCCTACGAGCAGTACTTC. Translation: CASSPDNSYEQYF.

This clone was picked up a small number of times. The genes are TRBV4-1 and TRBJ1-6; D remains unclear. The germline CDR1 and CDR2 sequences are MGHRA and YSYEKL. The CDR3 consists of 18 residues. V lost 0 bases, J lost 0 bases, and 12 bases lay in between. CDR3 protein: CASSQDAVESSYNSPLHF. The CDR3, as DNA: TGCGCCAGCAGCCAAGACGCGGTAGAAAGCTCCTATAATTCACCCCTCCACTTT.

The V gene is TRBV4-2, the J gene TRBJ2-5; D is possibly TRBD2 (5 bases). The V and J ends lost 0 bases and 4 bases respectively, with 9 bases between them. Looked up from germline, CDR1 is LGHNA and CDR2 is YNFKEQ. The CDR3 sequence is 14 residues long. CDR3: CASSQESGRETQYF. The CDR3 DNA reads TGTGCCAGCAGCCAAGAAAGCGGAAGAGAGACCCAGTACTTC.

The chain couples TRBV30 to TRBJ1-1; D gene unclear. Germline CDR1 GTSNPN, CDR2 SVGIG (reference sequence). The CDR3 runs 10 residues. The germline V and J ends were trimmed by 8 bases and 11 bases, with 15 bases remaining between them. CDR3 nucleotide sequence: TGTGCCGGAGTGGTTCGGCAGGCTTTCTTT. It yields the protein CAGVVRQAFF.

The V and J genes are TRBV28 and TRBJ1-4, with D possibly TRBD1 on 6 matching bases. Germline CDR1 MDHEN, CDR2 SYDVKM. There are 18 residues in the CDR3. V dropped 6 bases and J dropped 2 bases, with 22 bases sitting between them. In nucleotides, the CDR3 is TGTGCCAGCAGCTTGGCCCGGGGGCAGACAGCCACTAATGAAAAACTGTTTTTT. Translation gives CASSLARGQTATNEKLFF.

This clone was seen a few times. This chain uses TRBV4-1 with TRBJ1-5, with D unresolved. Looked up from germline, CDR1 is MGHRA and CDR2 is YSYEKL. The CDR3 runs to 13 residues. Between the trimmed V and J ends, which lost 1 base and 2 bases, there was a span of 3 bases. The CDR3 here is CASSQGRNQPQHF. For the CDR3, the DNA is TGCGCCAGCAGCCAAGGTCGCAATCAGCCCCAGCATTTT.

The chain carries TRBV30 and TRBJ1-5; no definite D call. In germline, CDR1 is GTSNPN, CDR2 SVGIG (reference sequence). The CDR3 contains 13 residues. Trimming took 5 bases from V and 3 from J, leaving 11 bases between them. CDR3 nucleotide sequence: TGTGCCTGGGCTCCCGACACCAATCAGCCCCAGCATTTT. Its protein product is CAWAPDTNQPQHF.